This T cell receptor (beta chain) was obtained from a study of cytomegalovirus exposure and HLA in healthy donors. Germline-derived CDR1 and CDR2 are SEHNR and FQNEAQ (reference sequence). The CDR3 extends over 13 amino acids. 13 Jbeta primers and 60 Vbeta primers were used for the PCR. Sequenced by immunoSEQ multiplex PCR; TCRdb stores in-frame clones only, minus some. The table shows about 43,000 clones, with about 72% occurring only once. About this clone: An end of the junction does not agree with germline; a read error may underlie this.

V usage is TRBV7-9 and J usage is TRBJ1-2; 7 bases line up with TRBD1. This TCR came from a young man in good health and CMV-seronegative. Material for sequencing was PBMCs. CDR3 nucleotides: TGTTCCAGCAGCAGCAGGGGGGCGTATGGCTACACCTTC. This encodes CSSSSRGAYGYTF.